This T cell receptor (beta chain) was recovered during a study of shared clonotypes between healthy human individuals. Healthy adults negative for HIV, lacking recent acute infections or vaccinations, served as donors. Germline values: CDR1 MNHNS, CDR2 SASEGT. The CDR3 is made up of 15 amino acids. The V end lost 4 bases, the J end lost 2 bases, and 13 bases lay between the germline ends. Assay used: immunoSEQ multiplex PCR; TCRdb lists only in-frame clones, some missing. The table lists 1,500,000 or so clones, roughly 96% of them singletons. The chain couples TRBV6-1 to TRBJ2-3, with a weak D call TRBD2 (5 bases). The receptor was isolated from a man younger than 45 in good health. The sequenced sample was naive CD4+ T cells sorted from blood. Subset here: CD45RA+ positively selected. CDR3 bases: TGTGCCAGCAGTGCAAGCGGCTCCCCCACAGATACGCAGTATTTT. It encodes CASSASGSPTDTQYF.